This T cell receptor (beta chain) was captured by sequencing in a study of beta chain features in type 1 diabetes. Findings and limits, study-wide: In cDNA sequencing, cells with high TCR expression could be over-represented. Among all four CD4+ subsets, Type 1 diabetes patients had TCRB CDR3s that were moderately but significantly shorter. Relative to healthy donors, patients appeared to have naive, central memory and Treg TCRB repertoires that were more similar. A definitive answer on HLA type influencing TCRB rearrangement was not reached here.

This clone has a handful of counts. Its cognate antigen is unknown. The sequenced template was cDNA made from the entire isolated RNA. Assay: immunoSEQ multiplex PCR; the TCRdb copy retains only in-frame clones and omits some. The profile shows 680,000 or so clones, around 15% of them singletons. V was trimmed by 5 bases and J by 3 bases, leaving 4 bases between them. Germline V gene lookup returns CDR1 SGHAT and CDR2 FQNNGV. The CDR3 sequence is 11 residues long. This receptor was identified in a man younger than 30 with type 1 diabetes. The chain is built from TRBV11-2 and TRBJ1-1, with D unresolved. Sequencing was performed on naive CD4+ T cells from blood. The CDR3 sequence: CASSPDTEAFF. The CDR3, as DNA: TGTGCCAGCAGCCCGGACACTGAAGCTTTCTTT.